Following are 9 T cell receptor beta chains from one sample sequenced in a study of blood T cell repertoires in COVID-19. Repertoires were generated with immunoSEQ multiplex PCR, while TCRdb's copy carries only in-frame clones and drops some. The sample shows roughly 140,000 clones, about 82% of them seen only once. Sequencing input: peripheral blood. The receptors shown here come from a man aged 45-65 years with acute or convalescent COVID-19.

The genes are TRBV5-1 and TRBJ2-3, with 9 positions matching TRBD2. V lost 1 base, J lost 4 bases, and 13 bases stayed unmatched. The CDR3 contains 18 residues. Germline V gives CDR1 SGHRS, CDR2 YFSETQ. CDR3 loop: CASSLFGLASIGPDTQYF. Here the CDR3 DNA reads TGCGCCAGCAGCTTGTTCGGACTAGCGTCAATTGGGCCAGATACGCAGTATTTT.

As to this clone: Other DNA sequences of this sample code for an identical CDR3. The chain carries TRBV27 and TRBJ1-6; tentative D call: TRBD1 (6 bases). Trimming cost V 1 base and J 6 bases, with 7 bases left between them. The CDR3 length is 14 residues. CDR1 and CDR2 from the germline V gene are MNHEY and SMNVEV (reference sequence). CDR3 region: CASSLLQGNSPLHF. CDR3 DNA sequence: TGTGCCAGCAGTTTATTACAGGGTAATTCACCCCTCCACTTT.

The CDR3 spells CASSPQGATYNEQFF. The CDR3 region has the DNA TGTGCCAGCTCACCGCAGGGGGCAACCTACAATGAGCAGTTCTTC. J is TRBJ2-1 and V is TRBV18; 8 nucleotides align to TRBD1. V dropped 3 bases and J dropped 2; count of bases not matched to a gene: 3. The V gene's germline CDR1 is KGHSH and CDR2 LQKENI. CDR3 size: 15 residues.

The chain uses TRBV6-1 and TRBJ2-7, with D possibly matching TRBD2 (5 bases). Germline CDR1 and CDR2: MNHNS and SASEGT. This CDR3 is 14 amino acids long. Between the trimmed V and J ends, which lost 2 bases and 4 bases, there was a span of 12 bases. This chain's CDR3 is CASSESDGNYEQYF. The DNA for the CDR3 is TGTGCCAGCAGTGAAAGCGACGGGAATTACGAGCAGTACTTC.

This clone was seen only a few times. V and J are TRBV27 and TRBJ2-7, with 9 bases lining up with TRBD2. The CDR3 is made up of 14 amino acids. V lost 2 bases and J lost 4; bases outside the gene matches: 3. The germline V gene encodes CDR1 MNHEY and CDR2 SMNVEV (reference sequence). The CDR3 bases are TGTGCCAGCAGTTTACTAGCGGGGAATTACGAGCAGTACTTC. It translates to CASSLLAGNYEQYF.

V usage is TRBV12-3 or TRBV12-4 and J usage is TRBJ1-5; no reliable D call. With 7 bases removed from V and 7 bases from J, the gap between germline ends came to 11 bases. CDR3 length: 12 amino acids. CDR3: CASNLLGQPQHF. For the CDR3, the DNA is TGTGCCAGCAACCTACTCGGGCAGCCCCAGCATTTT.

This chain joins TRBV27 and TRBJ1-2; D uncertain. The CDR3 spans 13 residues. The germline V gene encodes CDR1 MNHEY and CDR2 SMNVEV (reference sequence). Trimming cost V 0 bases and J 4 bases, with 6 bases left between them. As DNA, the CDR3 is TGTGCCAGCAGTTTATCCAGGTCCTATGGCTACACCTTC. Residues: CASSLSRSYGYTF.

The genes are TRBV19 and TRBJ2-7; 7 bases map to TRBD1. The J segment lost 3 bases and the V segment lost 3 bases, leaving 2 bases of the junction unmatched. The CDR3 is 13 residues long. Germline CDR1 is LNHDA and CDR2 is SQIVND (reference sequence). The CDR3 DNA reads as TGTGCCAGTAGTATGACAGGGTTCTACGAGCAGTACTTC. As protein: CASSMTGFYEQYF.

The chain couples TRBV5-1 to TRBJ1-1; 8 nucleotides line up with TRBD1. Germline trimming cut 4 bases from V and 5 bases from J; bases unmatched to any gene: 13. The CDR3 covers 16 residues. CDR1 and CDR2 from the germline V gene are SGHRS and YFSETQ. The CDR3: CASSPQLGQGVTEAFF. Here the CDR3 DNA reads TGCGCCAGCAGCCCCCAGTTAGGACAGGGTGTGACTGAAGCTTTCTTT.